The next 14 T cell receptor beta chains were all read from a single sample in a study of blood T cell repertoires in COVID-19. Sequencing was performed with immunoSEQ multiplex PCR; in TCRdb, only in-frame clones are kept and a portion is missing. The sample shows 150,000 to 200,000 clones, roughly 80% of them seen only once. Sequenced: peripheral blood. These receptors were taken from a human donor with acute or convalescent COVID-19. The donor label of this sample is uncertain.

This clone was seen only once. This chain joins TRBV5-1 and TRBJ2-1; 8 positions match TRBD1. Trimming cost V 3 bases and J 9 bases; bases outside gene matches: 11. CDR1 and CDR2 (germline): SGHRS, YFSETQ. The CDR3 covers 15 residues. The CDR3 DNA reads TGCGCCAGCAGCTCAGACAGGGGACCCCAGGGTGAGCAGTTCTTC. Translation: CASSSDRGPQGEQFF.

The chain has TRBV19 and TRBJ1-2; 8 bases are a match to TRBD1. The length of the CDR3 is 13 residues. V lost 4 bases, J lost 7 bases, and 5 bases stayed unmatched. Germline V CDR1 and CDR2: LNHDA, SQIVND (reference sequence). The CDR3 here is CASSTDREGGYTF. The CDR3 DNA reads TGTGCCAGTAGTACGGACAGGGAGGGTGGCTACACCTTC. Supplemented by reference TRBV19 and TRBJ1-2, the full variable domain reads DGGITQSPKYLFRKEGQNVTLSCEQNLNHDAMYWYRQDPGQGLRLIYYSQIVNDFQKGDIAEGYSVSREKKESFPLTVTSAQKNPTAFYLCASSTDREGGYTFGSGTRLTVV.

The J gene is TRBJ2-3, the V gene TRBV3-1 (or the pseudogene TRBV3-2); D gene ambiguous. Trimming cost V 4 bases and J 2 bases, with 7 bases left between them. The CDR3 sequence is 13 residues long. Germline V CDR1 and CDR2: LGHDT, YNNKEL (reference sequence). The chain's CDR3 is CASSPPFTDTQYF. The CDR3, as DNA: TGTGCCAGCAGCCCCCCCTTCACAGATACGCAGTATTTT.

The CDR3 DNA follows: TGTGCCAGCAGCTTAGGTCGGGTAGCGGGGTTTGAGCAGTTCTTC. Translating gives CASSLGRVAGFEQFF. The rearrangement joins TRBV13 to TRBJ2-1; 8 positions agree with TRBD2. In germline, CDR1 is PRHDT, CDR2 FYEKMQ (reference sequence). This CDR3 comprises 15 residues. J gave up 9 bases and V 0 bases, and 7 bases lay outside the gene matches. Variable domain in full (rest from reference TRBV13 and TRBJ2-1): AAGVIQSPRHLIKEKRETATLKCYPIPRHDTVYWYQQGPGQDPQFLISFYEKMQSDKGSIPDRFSAQQFSDYHSELNMSSLELGDSALYFCASSLGRVAGFEQFFGPGTRLTVL.

The rearrangement joins TRBV2 to TRBJ1-6; TRBD1 might be the D (6 bases). The ends were cut back, 4 bases at V and 3 bases at J, with 22 bases in the middle. The CDR3 is 19 amino acids. The germline gives CDR1 SNHLY, CDR2 FYNNEI. The CDR3 region is CASSVSGTSSQGYNSPLHF. The CDR3 bases are TGTGCCAGCAGTGTCTCCGGGACATCCTCACAGGGCTATAATTCACCCCTCCACTTT.

This clone was detected only a few times. The chain employs TRBV27 and TRBJ1-6, with 11 bases that match TRBD1. The germline CDR1 and CDR2 sequences are MNHEY and SMNVEV (reference sequence). This CDR3 spans 15 amino acids. V shed 5 bases and J 8 bases; nucleotides not matched to a gene: 5. The CDR3 loop is CASSRSGQGDSPLHF. Written as DNA, the CDR3 is TGTGCCAGCAGTAGGTCGGGACAGGGGGATTCACCCCTCCACTTT.

CDR3 DNA sequence: TGTGCCAGCAGACAGGATAATGAAAAACTGTTTTTT. This encodes CASRQDNEKLFF. This sequence joins TRBV2 and TRBJ1-4; D is possibly TRBD1 (5 bases). The germline CDR1 and CDR2 sequences are SNHLY and FYNNEI. This CDR3 spans 12 amino acids. V was shortened by 6 bases and J by 4 bases, with 6 bases between the two germline ends.

The V gene is TRBV6-5, the J gene TRBJ2-1; D is perhaps TRBD2 (7 bases). CDR1 and CDR2 (germline): MNHEY, SVGAGI. The length of the CDR3 is 15 residues. The germline V and J ends were trimmed by 6 bases and 4 bases, with 16 bases remaining between them. CDR3 bases: TGTGCCAGCAGCCCCTTGGGGGGGCCTTACAATGAGCAGTTCTTC. Protein sequence: CASSPLGGPYNEQFF.

The chain uses TRBV12-3 or TRBV12-4 and TRBJ1-3, with unresolved D. Trimming took off 3 bases at V and 8 bases at J, with 8 bases between the two ends. This CDR3 has 12 amino acids. CDR3 sequence (DNA): TGTGCCAGCAGTTTGGTGGAGGACACCATATATTTT. Residues: CASSLVEDTIYF.

This chain links TRBV2 with TRBJ2-2; D remains unclear. Per germline, CDR1 SNHLY and CDR2 FYNNEI. The CDR3 length is 13 residues. V was clipped by 6 bases and J by 2 bases, with 7 bases between them. Written as DNA, the CDR3 is TGTGCCAGCAGCCTGGCCAACACCGGGGAGCTGTTTTTT. It codes for CASSLANTGELFF.

The V and J genes are TRBV3-1 (or the pseudogene TRBV3-2) and TRBJ1-1, with 7 bases identical to TRBD1. V gave up 1 base and J gave up 4 bases; unmatched junction bases: 3. The CDR3 runs to 14 residues. The germline V gene encodes CDR1 LGHDT and CDR2 YNNKEL (reference sequence). CDR3 protein: CASSQAYRGTEAFF. The CDR3 DNA reads TGTGCCAGCAGCCAAGCCTACAGGGGCACTGAAGCTTTCTTT.

The table lists this clone with a count of one. V usage is TRBV10-3 and J usage is TRBJ2-5, with no clear D. The CDR3 covers 12 residues. Trimming removed 2 bases at V and 4 bases at J, with 5 bases between. From germline, CDR1 is ENHRY and CDR2 SYGVKD. CDR3 amino acids: CAISENRETQYF. Here the CDR3 DNA reads TGTGCCATCAGTGAGAATCGAGAGACCCAGTACTTC.

The chain is built from TRBV15 and TRBJ2-1, with D maybe TRBD1 (6 bases). The V gene lost 0 bases and the J gene lost 6 bases, with 24 bases spanning the gap. Looked up from germline, CDR1 is LNHNV and CDR2 is YYDKDF (reference sequence). CDR3 size: 19 residues. DNA for the CDR3: TGTGCCACCAGCAGAGATCGGATAGGGGGTCAGAGAACACTCAATGAGCAGTTCTTC. This gives the protein CATSRDRIGGQRTLNEQFF.

The chain joins TRBV7-3 to TRBJ2-1, with a possible D match to TRBD1 (6 bases). With 1 base removed from V and 0 bases from J, the gap between germline ends came to 10 bases. The length of the CDR3 is 16 residues. Germline-derived CDR1 and CDR2 are SGHTA and FQGTGA. CDR3 nucleotides: TGTGCCAGCAGCTTAAGTGGGGGCCTCTCCTACAATGAGCAGTTCTTC. Protein product: CASSLSGGLSYNEQFF.